The 24 T cell receptor beta chains reported below all come from one sample, sequenced in a study of T cells after somatic rescue of genetic block. Profiled with immunoSEQ multiplex PCR; TCRdb holds only in-frame clones, not every one. This table holds some 15,000 clones, more than 65% found once. Sequenced input: peripheral blood mononuclear cells (PBMCs). The receptors derive from a boy between 5 and 17 years old.

A few counts support this clone. J is TRBJ1-1 and V is TRBV2; D perhaps matches TRBD1 (5 bases). This CDR3 contains 10 residues. Germline CDR1 SNHLY, CDR2 FYNNEI. V dropped 11 bases and J dropped 11 bases, with 15 bases sitting between them. As DNA, the CDR3 is TGTGCCCTGGGAGGGGCGCCGGCTTTCTTT. Translating gives CALGGAPAFF.

The gene calls are TRBV29-1 and TRBJ2-3; D possibly corresponds to TRBD1 (5 bases). Germline assignment: CDR1 SQVTM and CDR2 ANQGSEA. V gave up 4 bases and J gave up 4 bases, with 12 bases separating them. This CDR3 is 13 amino acids long. In nucleotides, the CDR3 is TGCAGCGTTGGTTTTATAGGGGCAGATACGCAGTATTTT. Amino acids: CSVGFIGADTQYF.

This clone was seen a single time. The germline gene is not matched at one end of the junction; a read error may be the cause. This chain joins TRBV7-7 and TRBJ2-5, with 9 bases fitting TRBD2. CDR1 and CDR2 from the germline V gene are SSHAT and FNYEAQ (reference sequence). This CDR3 spans 14 amino acids. This CDR3 reads CASSLAGVQETQYF. CDR3 coding DNA: TGTGCCAGCAGTTTAGCGGGGGTTCAAGAGACCCAGTACTTC.

V gene TRBV6-5 combines with J gene TRBJ2-5; D perhaps matches TRBD2 (6 bases). The CDR3 has 15 residues. Germline lookup yields CDR1 MNHEY and CDR2 SVGAGI. V was pared by 5 bases and J by 2 bases, with 15 bases between. CDR3 protein: CASSPLGTHQETQYF. CDR3 bases: TGTGCCAGCAGTCCTCTCGGGACTCATCAAGAGACCCAGTACTTC.

In this sample, this clone turned up a few times. V is TRBV6-4 and J is TRBJ1-6; 7 bases map to TRBD1. J gave up 10 bases and V 6 bases, and 6 bases lay outside the gene matches. Per the germline V gene, CDR1 is MRHNA and CDR2 is SNTAGT. The CDR3 is made up of 13 amino acids. The CDR3 reads CASSLTGQSPLHF. DNA of the CDR3: TGTGCCAGCAGCCTGACAGGGCAGTCACCCCTCCACTTT.

CDR3 DNA sequence: TGTGCCAGCAGCGTAGATCAGGGCACCCTCATTCAGTACTTC. Translation: CASSVDQGTLIQYF. The rearrangement uses TRBV9 and TRBJ2-4; a possible D gene is TRBD1 (5 bases). Per germline, CDR1 SGDLS and CDR2 YYNGEE. The CDR3 is made up of 14 amino acids. With 0 bases removed from V and 9 bases from J, the gap between germline ends came to 13 bases. The complete variable domain, with remaining parts taken from reference TRBV9 and TRBJ2-4, reads DSGVTQTPKHLITATGQRVTLRCSPRSGDLSVYWYQQSLDQGLQFLIQYYNGEERAKGNILERFSAQQFPDLHSELNLSSLELGDSALYFCASSVDQGTLIQYFGAGTRLSVL.

The genes are TRBV11-2 and TRBJ2-2; no definite D call. V was cut by 1 base and J by 8 bases, with 11 bases left in between. Germline V gene sequence: CDR1 SGHAT, CDR2 FQNNGV. The CDR3 is made up of 14 amino acids. CDR3 DNA sequence: TGTGCCAGCAGCTTAGGGCCGACACCGGGGGAGCTGTTTTTT. It codes for CASSLGPTPGELFF.

Ten or more counts support this clone. This sequence joins TRBV7-9 and TRBJ1-5; TRBD1 agrees at 10 bases. Germline V gene data show CDR1 as SEHNR and CDR2 as FQNEAQ (reference sequence). V trimming: 1 base; J trimming: 5 bases; junction bases outside the gene matches: 2. The CDR3 spans 15 residues. The CDR3: CASSLVGQGDQPQHF. CDR3 coding DNA: TGTGCCAGCAGCTTAGTCGGACAGGGGGATCAGCCCCAGCATTTT.

In its sample, this clone was seen a few times. The rearrangement joins TRBV28 to TRBJ2-1; maybe TRBD2 (5 bases). Germline CDR1 MDHEN, CDR2 SYDVKM. The CDR3 contains 13 residues. V was cut by 5 bases and J by 6 bases, with 11 bases left in between. Here the CDR3 DNA reads TGTGCCAGCAGTCTTCGGACTCTCAATGAGCAGTTCTTC. Residues: CASSLRTLNEQFF.

V usage is TRBV28 and J usage is TRBJ2-3; D call uncertain. V lost 3 bases, J lost 6 bases, and 10 bases lay in between. The CDR3 loop spans 13 amino acids. Germline CDR1 and CDR2: MDHEN and SYDVKM. The CDR3 protein is CASSFLLVDTQYF. The CDR3, as DNA: TGTGCCAGCAGTTTTCTACTGGTGGATACGCAGTATTTT.

V usage is TRBV18 and J usage is TRBJ2-1; D unresolved. CDR1 and CDR2 (germline): KGHSH, LQKENI. V lost 2 bases and J lost 0, with 17 bases in between. The CDR3 has 18 amino acids. The CDR3 protein is CASSPKRLTLPSYNEQFF. The CDR3 DNA reads TGTGCCAGCTCACCAAAGAGGCTCACCCTTCCCTCCTACAATGAGCAGTTCTTC.

The table lists this clone with a count of one. The J gene is TRBJ1-1, the V gene TRBV6-5; possible D gene TRBD1, 6 bases. Germline-derived CDR1 and CDR2 are MNHEY and SVGAGI. The CDR3 runs 14 residues. Trimming cost V 2 bases and J 11 bases, with 18 bases left between them. The CDR3 region has the DNA TGTGCCAGCAGTTACGCAGGGGACCAGAGGAGCGCTTTCTTT. Residues: CASSYAGDQRSAFF.

The chain uses TRBV5-1 and TRBJ2-3; unclear D gene. Trimming left V 0 bases short and J 3 bases short, with 5 bases between. The germline CDR1 and CDR2 sequences are SGHRS and YFSETQ. The CDR3 sequence is 13 residues long. CDR3 bases: TGCGCCAGCAGCTTGGGACCGACAGATACGCAGTATTTT. It specifies CASSLGPTDTQYF.

J is TRBJ2-4 and V is TRBV18, with no clear D. This CDR3 contains 16 residues. Germline loops: CDR1 KGHSH, CDR2 LQKENI. Trimming took 6 bases from V and 0 from J, leaving 15 bases between them. CDR3: CASSVDDRLAKNIQYF. CDR3 DNA: TGTGCCAGCTCGGTCGATGACCGTCTAGCCAAAAACATTCAGTACTTC. Filled out from reference TRBV18 and TRBJ2-4, the complete variable domain reads NAGVMQNPRHLVRRRGQEARLRCSPMKGHSHVYWYRQLPEEGLKFMVYLQKENIIDESGMPKERFSAEFPKEGPSILRIQQVVRGDSAAYFCASSVDDRLAKNIQYFGAGTRLSVL.

The chain is built from TRBV7-3 and TRBJ2-1; the match to TRBD2 covers 7 bases. J gave up 7 bases and V 4 bases, and 7 bases lay outside the gene matches. This CDR3 has 14 residues. CDR1 is SGHTA and CDR2 is FQGTGA in the germline V gene. The CDR3 reads CASSSLAGFNEQFF. The CDR3 DNA is TGTGCCAGCAGCTCCTTAGCGGGTTTTAATGAGCAGTTCTTC.

The V gene is TRBV19, the J gene TRBJ2-7, with D possibly matching TRBD1 (6 bases). Germline V gene lookup returns CDR1 LNHDA and CDR2 SQIVND (reference sequence). This CDR3 is built from 13 residues. V gave up 5 bases and J gave up 0 bases, with 8 bases separating them. CDR3 nucleotides: TGTGCCAGTAGTTCGGACAGCTCCTACGAGCAGTACTTC. Translated: CASSSDSSYEQYF.

This chain uses TRBV28 with TRBJ2-2; 9 positions agree with TRBD1. Germline V lookup: CDR1 MDHEN, CDR2 SYDVKM. The length of the CDR3 is 14 residues. The trim removed 7 bases at V and 5 bases at J, leaving 5 bases unmatched. The CDR3 spells CASIGQGRTGELFF. The CDR3 region has the DNA TGTGCCAGCATAGGACAGGGGAGGACCGGGGAGCTGTTTTTT. Variable domain in full (rest from reference TRBV28 and TRBJ2-2): DVKVTQSSRYLVKRTGEKVFLECVQDMDHENMFWYRQDPGLGLRLIYFSYDVKMKEKGDIPEGYSVSREKKERFSLILESASTNQTSMYLCASIGQGRTGELFFGEGSRLTVL.

This chain links TRBV4-2 with TRBJ2-4; D gene uncertain. The length of the CDR3 is 17 residues. The V and J ends lost 0 bases and 0 bases respectively, with 12 bases between them. The V gene's germline CDR1 is LGHNA and CDR2 YNFKEQ. CDR3 protein: CASSQDGQKLAKNIQYF. CDR3 DNA sequence: TGTGCCAGCAGCCAAGATGGGCAGAAACTAGCCAAAAACATTCAGTACTTC.

This clone was counted once. This chain's CDR3 is CASSPQGNGNTIYF. The CDR3 DNA reads TGTGCCAGCAGTCCACAGGGAAATGGAAACACCATATATTTT. The chain joins TRBV6-6 to TRBJ1-3; tentatively, D is TRBD1 (6 bases). Looked up from germline, CDR1 is MNHNY and CDR2 is SVGAGI (reference sequence). Deletions cut 5 bases from V and 3 bases from J, with 11 bases between. The CDR3 runs 14 residues.

The rearrangement uses TRBV5-6 and TRBJ2-3, with TRBD2 matching 11 bases. The CDR3 has 17 amino acids. Per germline, CDR1 SGHDT and CDR2 YYEEEE. Unmatched junction bases numbered 9, after V lost 2 bases and J lost 4 bases. The CDR3 DNA reads TGTGCCAGCAGCTTATTAGCGGGGGGGTACAGGGCAGATACGCAGTATTTT. As protein: CASSLLAGGYRADTQYF. Variable domain in full (rest from reference TRBV5-6 and TRBJ2-3): DAGVTQSPTHLIKTRGQQVTLRCSPKSGHDTVSWYQQALGQGPQFIFQYYEEEERQRGNFPDRFSGHQFPNYSSELNVNALLLGDSALYLCASSLLAGGYRADTQYFGPGTRLTVL.

This chain's CDR3 is CASSSCPSGAGYEQYF. The CDR3 coding sequence is TGTGCCAGCAGCTCGTGCCCCTCAGGGGCGGGCTACGAGCAGTACTTC. This rearrangement joins TRBV11-3 to TRBJ2-7, with D possibly TRBD1 on 6 matching bases. Germline V gene sequence: CDR1 SGHNT, CDR2 YENEEA. The ends were cut back, 4 bases at V and 3 bases at J, with 19 bases in the middle. This CDR3 has 16 amino acids.

V is TRBV11-2 and J is TRBJ2-3; 16 positions agree with TRBD2. The CDR3 has 17 amino acids. The germline V gene encodes CDR1 SGHAT and CDR2 FQNNGV. The V and J ends lost 5 bases and 3 bases, in that order; junction bases with no gene match: 5. CDR3 bases: TGTGCCAGCAGCCAGGGACTAGCGGGAGGGTGGACAGATACGCAGTATTTT. Translation gives CASSQGLAGGWTDTQYF.

This chain joins TRBV6-1 and TRBJ2-1; 7 bases are a match to TRBD2. The ends lost 2 bases at V and 5 bases at J; junction bases unmatched: 9. Germline lookup yields CDR1 MNHNS and CDR2 SASEGT. The CDR3 loop spans 16 amino acids. The DNA of the CDR3 is TGTGCCAGCAGTGAACTCGTGGCGGGAGACCACAATGAGCAGTTCTTC. It translates to CASSELVAGDHNEQFF.

V and J are TRBV28 and TRBJ2-7; perhaps D is TRBD1 or TRBD2 (5 bases each). The CDR3 is 18 amino acids. Trimming pared 6 bases from V and 2 bases from J, leaving 26 bases between. The germline V gene has CDR1 MDHEN and CDR2 SYDVKM. The CDR3 DNA reads as TGTGCCAGCAGCTCCAGGGTTCAAACCCCTCAACTAGCCTACGAGCAGTACTTC. Its translation: CASSSRVQTPQLAYEQYF.